Below, 23 T cell receptor beta chains from the same sample are listed, as sequenced in a study of blood T cell repertoires in COVID-19. Data came from immunoSEQ multiplex PCR; TCRdb stores just in-frame clones and leaves some out. The table includes about 120,000 clones, around nine tenths detected once. The sequencing sample was made of peripheral blood. The receptor source for this set is a woman in her fifties or sixties with acute or convalescent COVID-19.

V usage is TRBV6-5 and J usage is TRBJ2-5, with 7 bases aligning to TRBD2. V shed 8 bases, J shed 4 bases, and the junction held 7 bases outside the gene matches. Germline assignment: CDR1 MNHEY and CDR2 SVGAGI. CDR3 length: 13 amino acids. CDR3 DNA: TGTGCCAGCGGGAGCGGGATTACAGAGACCCAGTACTTC. Its protein is CASGSGITETQYF.

In this sample, this clone turned up once. The CDR3 region has the DNA TGTGCCAGCAGCCAGGCTAGCGGGAGTCTATCCTCCTACGAGCAGTACTTC. Protein: CASSQASGSLSSYEQYF. The chain joins TRBV4-2 to TRBJ2-7, with 10 nucleotides matching TRBD2. J lost 0 bases, V lost 3 bases, and 8 bases had no gene match. Germline assignment: CDR1 LGHNA and CDR2 YNFKEQ. CDR3 length: 17 residues.

The chain is built from TRBV30 and TRBJ2-1, with TRBD2 matching 8 bases. CDR3 length: 14 residues. CDR1 GTSNPN and CDR2 SVGIG come from the germline V gene (reference sequence). The V segment lost 5 bases and the J segment 2 bases; nucleotides outside the gene matches: 5. The CDR3 DNA follows: TGTGCCTGGTCGGGAGGGGTAACCTACAATGAGCAGTTCTTC. It is translated as CAWSGGVTYNEQFF. Full variable domain (rest looked up from reference TRBV30 and TRBJ2-1): SQTIHQWPATLVQPVGSPLSLECTVEGTSNPNLYWYRQAAGRGLQLLFYSVGIGQISSEVPQNLSASRPQDRQFILSSKKLLLSDSGFYLCAWSGGVTYNEQFFGPGTRLTVL.

The genes are TRBV7-2 and TRBJ2-3, with TRBD2 as a possible D gene (6 bases). Trimming pared 3 bases from V and 3 bases from J, leaving 10 bases between. This CDR3 is 14 amino acids long. CDR1 and CDR2 from the germline V gene are SGHTA and FQGNSA. The CDR3 region is CASSLAGPTDTQYF. The CDR3 DNA sequence: TGTGCCAGCAGCTTGGCGGGACCGACAGATACGCAGTATTTT.

This chain's CDR3 is CASSLELGGNSPLHF. The CDR3 DNA reads TGTGCCAGCAGCTTGGAGCTGGGGGGAAATTCACCCCTCCACTTT. The chain recombines TRBV5-4 with TRBJ1-6, with D perhaps TRBD1 (5 bases). The CDR3 contains 15 residues. V lost 0 bases and J lost 7, with 11 bases in between. Germline values: CDR1 SGHNT, CDR2 YYREEE (reference sequence).

Here the CDR3 DNA reads TGTGCCAGCAGCTTAGCGTCGGGACTAGCGGGAGCCGAGCAGTACTTC. It codes for CASSLASGLAGAEQYF. The chain employs TRBV7-9 and TRBJ2-7; TRBD2 matches at 14 bases. The V and J ends lost 0 bases and 6 bases, in that order; junction bases with no gene match: 4. Germline V gives CDR1 SEHNR, CDR2 FQNEAQ (reference sequence). This CDR3 spans 16 amino acids.

The chain combines TRBV24-1 with TRBJ2-7; D might be TRBD1 (6 bases). Germline loops: CDR1 KGHDR, CDR2 SFDVKD. The CDR3 contains 15 residues. V dropped 4 bases and J dropped 3 bases, with 15 bases sitting between them. CDR3 in DNA: TGTGCCACCAGTGACCGTGGACAGAGTTTCTACGAGCAGTACTTC. Translation: CATSDRGQSFYEQYF.

This clone was counted once. The chain uses TRBV19 and TRBJ1-5, with D possibly TRBD1 on 5 matching bases. This CDR3 has 14 residues. The germline V gene encodes CDR1 LNHDA and CDR2 SQIVND (reference sequence). Trimming removed 7 bases from V and 7 bases from J, with 17 bases in between. The CDR3, as DNA: TGTGCCAGTACCCCGGGCAGGGTTGAGCAGCCCCAGCATTTT. Its translation is CASTPGRVEQPQHF.

This chain uses TRBV27 with TRBJ2-7; 11 bases are shared with TRBD2. The CDR3 contains 17 residues. The germline gives CDR1 MNHEY, CDR2 SMNVEV (reference sequence). V lost 3 bases and J lost 4; bases outside the gene matches: 11. Here the CDR3 reads CASSFHATSGNLYEQYF. The CDR3 bases are TGTGCCAGCAGTTTCCACGCGACTAGCGGGAATCTTTACGAGCAGTACTTC.

J is TRBJ2-2 and V is TRBV5-4; 10 nucleotides line up with TRBD1. The V segment lost 0 bases and the J segment 3 bases; nucleotides outside the gene matches: 5. From germline, CDR1 is SGHNT and CDR2 YYREEE (reference sequence). This CDR3 has 17 residues. In DNA form, the CDR3 reads TGTGCCAGCAGCTTGGTGGGACAGGGGCGGTACACCGGGGAGCTGTTTTTT. Its protein product is CASSLVGQGRYTGELFF.

This chain connects TRBV27 to TRBJ1-4; D is ambiguous. V was shortened by 8 bases and J by 10 bases, with 20 bases between the two germline ends. The CDR3 is 14 residues long. Germline V gene sequence: CDR1 MNHEY, CDR2 SMNVEV (reference sequence). The CDR3 DNA is TGTGCCAGCGGCCGACGAAGGGAGAGCGGAAAACTGTTTTTT. It specifies CASGRRRESGKLFF.

The chain is built from TRBV27 and TRBJ1-1; 9 bases fit TRBD1. CDR1 is MNHEY, CDR2 SMNVEV, per germline (reference sequence). V trimming: 6 bases; J trimming: 1 base; junction bases outside the gene matches: 3. This CDR3 spans 14 amino acids. CDR3 nucleotide sequence: TGTGCCAGCAGCTGGGGACAGGGGAACACTGAAGCTTTCTTT. Translated: CASSWGQGNTEAFF.

The chain is built from TRBV6-5 and TRBJ2-3, with D unclear. This CDR3 region has 13 residues. Per the germline V gene, CDR1 is MNHEY and CDR2 is SVGAGI. The V and J ends lost 8 bases and 4 bases respectively, with 13 bases between them. The CDR3 nucleotides are TGTGCCAGCCACAAGTTACGGGCAGATACGCAGTATTTT. Protein product: CASHKLRADTQYF.

The chain links TRBV6-1 to TRBJ1-5, with 12 bases lining up with TRBD1. Losses at the gene ends were 3 bases for V and 7 bases for J; bases not matched to a gene: 4. This CDR3 is built from 15 residues. Looked up from germline, CDR1 is MNHNS and CDR2 is SASEGT. CDR3 residues: CASSDRDRGLQPQHF. The CDR3 DNA is TGTGCCAGCAGTGACCGGGACAGGGGGCTACAGCCCCAGCATTTT.

V and J are TRBV2 and TRBJ2-1; 7 bases line up with TRBD2. The germline gives CDR1 SNHLY, CDR2 FYNNEI. Trimming took 6 bases from V and 9 from J; bases not matched to a gene: 11. The CDR3 spans 14 residues. CDR3 sequence reads: CASRTVGGMLEQFF. For the CDR3, the DNA is TGTGCCAGCAGGACCGTGGGGGGGATGCTTGAGCAGTTCTTC. Full variable domain (rest looked up from reference TRBV2 and TRBJ2-1): EPEVTQTPSHQVTQMGQEVILRCVPISNHLYFYWYRQILGQKVEFLVSFYNNEISEKSEIFDDQFSVERPDGSNFTLKIRSTKLEDSAMYFCASRTVGGMLEQFFGPGTRLTVL.

The genes are TRBV5-1 and TRBJ2-7, with 10 nucleotides matching TRBD2. Unmatched junction bases numbered 12, after V lost 0 bases and J lost 6 bases. CDR3 length: 17 residues. Germline V CDR1 and CDR2: SGHRS, YFSETQ. The CDR3 protein is CASSLGTLGSGRAEQYF. In nucleotides, the CDR3 is TGCGCCAGCAGCTTGGGGACCCTCGGGAGCGGGAGGGCCGAGCAGTACTTC. Supplemented by reference TRBV5-1 and TRBJ2-7, the full variable domain reads KAGVTQTPRYLIKTRGQQVTLSCSPISGHRSVSWYQQTPGQGLQFLFEYFSETQRNKGNFPGRFSGRQFSNSRSEMNVSTLELGDSALYLCASSLGTLGSGRAEQYFGPGTRLTVT.

This clone was recorded a few times. The CDR3 DNA is TGTGCCAGTAGTTGGCGGGCAGGACCCTCCTACGAGCAGTACTTC. Its protein product is CASSWRAGPSYEQYF. V is TRBV19 and J is TRBJ2-7; D is possibly TRBD2 (5 bases). The CDR3 sequence is 15 residues long. Trimming removed 5 bases from V and 0 bases from J, with 14 bases in between. Germline V gene data show CDR1 as LNHDA and CDR2 as SQIVND (reference sequence).

This chain uses TRBV6-5 with TRBJ1-2, with 7 bases matching TRBD1. J lost 1 base, V lost 10 bases, and 6 bases had no gene match. The CDR3 is made up of 13 amino acids. CDR1 is MNHEY, CDR2 SVGAGI, per germline. In DNA form, the CDR3 reads TGTGCCACCCGACAGGGTGTTAACTATGGCTACACCTTC. Its protein product is CATRQGVNYGYTF.

The CDR3 region is CASKPRGEPSYEQYF. In DNA form, the CDR3 reads TGTGCCAGCAAACCCAGGGGGGAGCCCTCCTACGAGCAGTACTTC. This chain joins TRBV6-5 and TRBJ2-7, with D perhaps matching TRBD1 (7 bases). The V end was cut by 7 bases, the J end by 0 bases, with 16 bases between. Per germline, CDR1 MNHEY and CDR2 SVGAGI. The CDR3 length is 15 residues.

The chain recombines TRBV10-2 with TRBJ2-7; TRBD2 agrees at 14 bases. V trimming: 5 bases; J trimming: 6 bases; junction bases outside the gene matches: 3. The CDR3 has 14 residues. The V gene's germline CDR1 is WSHSY and CDR2 SAAADI. CDR3 sequence: CASSPGTSGSEQYF. In DNA, the CDR3 is TGCGCCAGCAGTCCCGGGACTAGCGGGAGCGAGCAGTACTTC.

The chain joins TRBV7-7 to TRBJ2-5; D possibly corresponds to TRBD2 (5 bases). There are 14 residues in the CDR3. V was shortened by 5 bases and J by 1 base, with 11 bases between the two germline ends. The V gene's germline CDR1 is SSHAT and CDR2 FNYEAQ (reference sequence). This chain's CDR3 is CASSRGQVQETQYF. CDR3 in DNA: TGTGCCAGCAGCCGAGGGCAGGTCCAAGAGACCCAGTACTTC.

J is TRBJ1-1 and V is TRBV18; D call uncertain. CDR1 KGHSH and CDR2 LQKENI come from the germline V gene. The CDR3 extends over 13 amino acids. The ends were cut back, 3 bases at V and 6 bases at J, with 11 bases in the middle. The CDR3 DNA is TGTGCCAGCTCACCGGGAGGTTACGCTGAAGCTTTCTTT. Its translation: CASSPGGYAEAFF. The variable domain in full, with the rest retrieved from reference TRBV18 and TRBJ1-1, is NAGVMQNPRHLVRRRGQEARLRCSPMKGHSHVYWYRQLPEEGLKFMVYLQKENIIDESGMPKERFSAEFPKEGPSILRIQQVVRGDSAAYFCASSPGGYAEAFFGQGTRLTVV.

The CDR3 DNA follows: TGTGCCAGCAGTGAGGGGCAGACCCAGTACTTC. The encoded protein is CASSEGQTQYF. This chain joins TRBV6-1 and TRBJ2-5; D perhaps matches TRBD1 (5 bases). This CDR3 contains 11 residues. The germline V and J ends were trimmed by 3 bases and 6 bases, with 5 bases remaining between them. Germline V gene data show CDR1 as MNHNS and CDR2 as SASEGT.